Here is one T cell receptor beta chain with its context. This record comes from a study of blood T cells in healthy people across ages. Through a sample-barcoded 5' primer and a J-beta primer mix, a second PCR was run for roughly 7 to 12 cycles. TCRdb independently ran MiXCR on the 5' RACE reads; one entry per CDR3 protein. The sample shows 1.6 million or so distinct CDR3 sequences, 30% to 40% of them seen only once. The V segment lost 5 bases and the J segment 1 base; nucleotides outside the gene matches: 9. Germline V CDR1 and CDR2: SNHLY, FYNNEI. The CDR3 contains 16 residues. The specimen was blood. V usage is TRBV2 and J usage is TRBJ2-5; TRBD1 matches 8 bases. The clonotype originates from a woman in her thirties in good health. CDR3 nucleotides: TGTGCCAGCAGTCCAAGAATACAGGGGGGCCAAGAGACCCAGTACTTC. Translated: CASSPRIQGGQETQYF.